This record concerns one T cell receptor beta chain sequence. Its matching antigen is unknown. Profiled with immunoSEQ multiplex PCR; TCRdb holds only in-frame clones, not every one. The sample has 45,000 to 50,000 clones, roughly 93% seen once. Germline-derived CDR1 and CDR2 are MNHEY and SVGAGI. This CDR3 spans 13 amino acids. V was clipped by 7 bases and J by 4 bases; unmatched bases: 5. The record originates from a study of OX40 agonist ivuxolimab in advanced cancers. Study in general: Patient treatment consisted of intravenous ivuxolimab administration every 2 weeks at 0.01 to 10 mg/kg. Those enrolled were 82.7% male, with a mean age of approximately 60 years and ages from roughly 23 to 79. Earlier anti-PD-1, anti-PD-L1 or anti-CTLA-4 therapy was permitted; about 44% had received some.

Study-wide findings and caveats: Some nonresponders also had low normalized T-cell clonal expansion.

The V gene is TRBV6-5, the J gene TRBJ1-2; TRBD1 matches at 8 bases. Source: CD4+ or CD8+ T cells sorted from blood, taken in a trial of the OX40 agonist ivuxolimab. The source of this sequence is an adult with an advanced solid tumor such as melanoma, head and neck, liver or kidney cancer. This chain's CDR3 is CASIGQGLYGYTF. CDR3 nucleotides: TGTGCCAGCATAGGACAGGGCCTCTATGGCTACACCTTC.